This T cell receptor (beta chain) was sequenced for a study of control samples from healthy donors and cancer patients. TCRdb's table, derived via immunoSEQ multiplex PCR, lists solely in-frame clones and lacks some. The table has tens of thousands of clones, over 85% seen once. The CDR3 runs 17 residues. Trimming left V 2 bases short and J 5 bases short, with 21 bases between. From germline, CDR1 is MNHNS and CDR2 SASEGT. The genes are TRBV6-1 and TRBJ1-1; D gene ambiguous. The clonotype comes from a man in his forties or fifties with colorectal cancer. Sequencing input: PBMCs. The CDR3 spells CASSEYLRSRLGTEAFF. CDR3 bases: TGTGCCAGCAGTGAATATCTCAGGTCCCGGCTTGGAACTGAAGCTTTCTTT.